The clone carrying this T cell receptor (beta chain) was seen repeatedly, ten times or more. This record belongs to a study of early T cells in non-severe SARS-CoV-2 infection. Germline CDR1 and CDR2: DFQATT and SNEGSKA (reference sequence). This CDR3 is built from 13 residues. Trimming took off 6 bases at V and 2 bases at J, with 13 bases between the two ends. TCRdb processed the 5' RACE reads anew with MiXCR; each CDR3 protein has one entry. Of approximately 98,000 distinct CDR3 sequences listed, around an eighth were seen once; the top ten hold roughly 2.9%. The sequenced sample was whole blood. The clonotype originates from an adult who was a healthcare worker with PCR-confirmed SARS-CoV-2 infection or an uninfected control (not recorded which). The chain joins TRBV20-1 to TRBJ2-5, with D possibly called TRBD1 or TRBD2 (5 bases each). The CDR3 coding sequence is TGCAGTGCGTTTGGGACGGCTCAAGAGACCCAGTACTTC. Translation: CSAFGTAQETQYF.